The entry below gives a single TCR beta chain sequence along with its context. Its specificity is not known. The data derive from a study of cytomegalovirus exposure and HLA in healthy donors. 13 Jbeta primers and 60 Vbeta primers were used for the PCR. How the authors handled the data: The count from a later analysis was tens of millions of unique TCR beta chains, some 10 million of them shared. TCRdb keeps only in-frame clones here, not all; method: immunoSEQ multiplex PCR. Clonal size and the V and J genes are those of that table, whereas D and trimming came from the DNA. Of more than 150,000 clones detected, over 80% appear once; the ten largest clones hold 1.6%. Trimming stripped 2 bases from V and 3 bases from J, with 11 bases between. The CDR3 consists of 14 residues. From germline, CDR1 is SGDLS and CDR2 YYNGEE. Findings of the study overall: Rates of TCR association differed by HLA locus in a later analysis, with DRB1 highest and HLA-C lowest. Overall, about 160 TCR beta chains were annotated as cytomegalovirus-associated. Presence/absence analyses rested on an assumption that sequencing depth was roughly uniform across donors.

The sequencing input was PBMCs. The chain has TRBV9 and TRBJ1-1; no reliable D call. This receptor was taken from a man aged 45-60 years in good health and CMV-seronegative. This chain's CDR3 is CASSVQDRYTEAFF. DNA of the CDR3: TGTGCCAGCAGCGTCCAGGATAGATACACTGAAGCTTTCTTT.